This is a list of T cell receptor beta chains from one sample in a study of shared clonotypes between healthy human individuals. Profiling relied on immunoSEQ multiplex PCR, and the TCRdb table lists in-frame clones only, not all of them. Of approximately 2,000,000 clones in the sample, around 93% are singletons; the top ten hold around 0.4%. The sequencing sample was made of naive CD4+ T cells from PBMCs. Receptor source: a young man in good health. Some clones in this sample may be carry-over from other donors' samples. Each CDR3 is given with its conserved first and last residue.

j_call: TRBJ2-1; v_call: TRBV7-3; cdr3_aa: CASSLTSGRAYNEQFF
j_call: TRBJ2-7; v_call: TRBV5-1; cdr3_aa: CASSPPGVAGDVYEQYF
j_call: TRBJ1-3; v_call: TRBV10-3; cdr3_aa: CAIRRDVSGNTIYF
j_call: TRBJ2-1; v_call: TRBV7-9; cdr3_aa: CASSFILAGDNEQFF
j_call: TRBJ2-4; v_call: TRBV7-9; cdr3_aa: CASSPPSPGIAIQYF
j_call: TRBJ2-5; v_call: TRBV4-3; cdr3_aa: CASSQDVEGQETQYF
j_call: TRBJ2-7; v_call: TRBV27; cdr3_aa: CASSTPRTSSYEQYF
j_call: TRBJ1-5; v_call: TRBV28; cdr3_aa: CASTRESNQPQHF
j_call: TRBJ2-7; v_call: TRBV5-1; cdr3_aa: CASSLIGEGVYEQYF
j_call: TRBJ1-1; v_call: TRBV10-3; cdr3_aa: CAISIATNTEAFF